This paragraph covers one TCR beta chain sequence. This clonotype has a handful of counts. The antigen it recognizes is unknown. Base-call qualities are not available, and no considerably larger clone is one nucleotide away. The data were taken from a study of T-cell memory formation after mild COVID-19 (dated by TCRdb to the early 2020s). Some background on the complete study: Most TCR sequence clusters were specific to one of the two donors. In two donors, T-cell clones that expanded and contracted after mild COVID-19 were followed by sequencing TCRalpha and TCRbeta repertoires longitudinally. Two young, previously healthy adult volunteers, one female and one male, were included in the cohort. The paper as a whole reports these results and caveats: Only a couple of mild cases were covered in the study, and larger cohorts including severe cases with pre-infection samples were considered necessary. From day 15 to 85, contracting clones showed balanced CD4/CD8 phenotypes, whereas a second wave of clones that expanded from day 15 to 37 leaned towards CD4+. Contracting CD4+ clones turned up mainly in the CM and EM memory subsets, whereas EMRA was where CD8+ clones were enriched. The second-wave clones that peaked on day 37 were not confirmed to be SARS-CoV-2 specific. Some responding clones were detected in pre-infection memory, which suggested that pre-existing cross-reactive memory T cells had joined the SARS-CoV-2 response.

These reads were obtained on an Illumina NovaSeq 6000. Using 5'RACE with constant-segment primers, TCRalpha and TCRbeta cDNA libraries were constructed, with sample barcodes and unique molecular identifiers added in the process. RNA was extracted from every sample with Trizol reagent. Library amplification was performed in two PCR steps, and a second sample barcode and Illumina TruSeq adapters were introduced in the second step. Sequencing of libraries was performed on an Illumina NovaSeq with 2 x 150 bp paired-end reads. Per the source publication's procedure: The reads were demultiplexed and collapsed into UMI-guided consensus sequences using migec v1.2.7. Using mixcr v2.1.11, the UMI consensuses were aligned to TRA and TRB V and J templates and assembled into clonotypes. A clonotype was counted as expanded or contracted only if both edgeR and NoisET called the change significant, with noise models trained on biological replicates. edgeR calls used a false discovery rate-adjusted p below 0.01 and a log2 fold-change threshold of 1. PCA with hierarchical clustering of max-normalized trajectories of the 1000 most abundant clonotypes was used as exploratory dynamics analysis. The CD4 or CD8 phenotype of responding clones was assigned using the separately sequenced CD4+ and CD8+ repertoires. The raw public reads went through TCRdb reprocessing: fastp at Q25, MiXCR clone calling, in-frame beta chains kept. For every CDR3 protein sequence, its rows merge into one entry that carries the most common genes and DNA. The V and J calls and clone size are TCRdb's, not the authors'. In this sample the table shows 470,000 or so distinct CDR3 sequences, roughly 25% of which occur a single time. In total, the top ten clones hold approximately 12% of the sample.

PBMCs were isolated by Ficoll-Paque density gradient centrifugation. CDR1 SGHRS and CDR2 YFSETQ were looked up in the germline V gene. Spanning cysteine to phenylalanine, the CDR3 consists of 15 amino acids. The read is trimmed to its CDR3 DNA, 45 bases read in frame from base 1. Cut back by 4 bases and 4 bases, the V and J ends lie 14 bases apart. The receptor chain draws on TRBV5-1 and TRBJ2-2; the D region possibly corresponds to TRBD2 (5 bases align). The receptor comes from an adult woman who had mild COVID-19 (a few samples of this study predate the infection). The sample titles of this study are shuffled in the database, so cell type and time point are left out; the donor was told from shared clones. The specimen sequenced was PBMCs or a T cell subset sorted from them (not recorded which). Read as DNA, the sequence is TGCGCCAGCAGCGGATCGACTGGAGGCACCGGGGAGCTGTTTTTT. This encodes CASSGSTGGTGELFF.